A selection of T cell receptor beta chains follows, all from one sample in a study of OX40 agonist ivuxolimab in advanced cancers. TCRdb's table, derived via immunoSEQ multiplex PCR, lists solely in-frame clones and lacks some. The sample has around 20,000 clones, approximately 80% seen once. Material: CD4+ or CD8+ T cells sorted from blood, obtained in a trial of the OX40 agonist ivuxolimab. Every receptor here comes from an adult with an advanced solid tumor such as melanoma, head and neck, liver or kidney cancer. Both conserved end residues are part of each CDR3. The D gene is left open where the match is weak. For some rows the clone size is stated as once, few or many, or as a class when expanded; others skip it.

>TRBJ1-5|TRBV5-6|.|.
TGTGCCAGCAGCCCCTACAGGGGCAATCAGCCCCAGCATTTT
CASSPYRGNQPQHF
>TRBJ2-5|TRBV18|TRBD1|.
TGTGCCAGCTCACCAATCACAGGGGCCGAGACCCAGTACTTC
CASSPITGAETQYF
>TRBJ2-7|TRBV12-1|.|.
TGTGCCAGCAGCTCCAAATACGACGCGACAGGGGGCTCCTACGAGCAGTACTTC
CASSSKYDATGGSYEQYF
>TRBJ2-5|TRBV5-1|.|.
TGCGCCAGCAGCTCGAGGGGCGGGACAATCAAAGAGACCCAGTACTTC
CASSSRGGTIKETQYF
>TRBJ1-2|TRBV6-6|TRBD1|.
TGTGCCAGCAGCCAAGAAGACAGGGGAACAAGCTACACCTTC
CASSQEDRGTSYTF
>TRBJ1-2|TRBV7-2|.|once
TGTGCCAGCACCCCCGACAGGTATCGGTATGGCTACACCTTC
CASTPDRYRYGYTF
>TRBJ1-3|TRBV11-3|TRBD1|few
TGTGCCAGCAGCTCCGGCAGGGGGCCTGGAAACACCATATATTTT
CASSSGRGPGNTIYF
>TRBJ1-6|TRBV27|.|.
TGTGCCAGCAGTCTACAGAATCCCCTCTATAATTCACCCCTCCACTTT
CASSLQNPLYNSPLHF
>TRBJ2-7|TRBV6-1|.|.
TGTGCCACCATACGGGGGTTCCCTATCTCCTACGAGCAGTACTTC
CATIRGFPISYEQYF
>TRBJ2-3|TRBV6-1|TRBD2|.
TGTGCCAGCAGTGATTCTAGCGGGAGAAGGGCCACAGATACGCAGTATTTT
CASSDSSGRRATDTQYF
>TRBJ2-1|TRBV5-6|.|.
TGTGCCAGCAGCTTGCTGGGCAGCCCCTACAATGAGCAGTTCTTC
CASSLLGSPYNEQFF
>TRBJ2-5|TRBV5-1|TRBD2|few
TGCGCCAGCAGCTCCTTGCGGGAGATAGGGACCCAGTACTTC
CASSSLREIGTQYF
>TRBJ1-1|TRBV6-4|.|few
TGTGCCAGCAGTGAAGGTTCTGAAGCTTTCTTT
CASSEGSEAFF
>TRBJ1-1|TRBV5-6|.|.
TGTGCCAGCAGCTCGCGGCCAGGGTTAGCTTTCTTT
CASSSRPGLAFF
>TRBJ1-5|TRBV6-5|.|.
TGTGCCAGCAGTTACAGCAAGAATCAGCCCCAGCATTTT
CASSYSKNQPQHF
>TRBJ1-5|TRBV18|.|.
TGTGCCAGCTCCCAGGACAGCCTTAGCAATCAGCCCCAGCATTTT
CASSQDSLSNQPQHF
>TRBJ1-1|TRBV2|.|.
TGTGCCAGCTCCCAAAGGGCCAACACTGAAGCTTTCTTT
CASSQRANTEAFF
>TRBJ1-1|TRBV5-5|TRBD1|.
TGTGCCAGCAGTTTGGACAGGCCGAACACTGAAGCTTTCTTT
CASSLDRPNTEAFF
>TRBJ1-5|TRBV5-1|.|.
TGCGCCAGCAGCTTGTATGAGGGTCAGCCCCAGCATTTT
CASSLYEGQPQHF
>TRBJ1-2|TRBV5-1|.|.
TGCGCCAGCAGCTTGGGGGACCCCTACTATGGCTACACCTTC
CASSLGDPYYGYTF
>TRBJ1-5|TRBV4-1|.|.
TGCGCCAGCAGCCAACTGGGCGGAGGGCATGGATATAGCAATCAGCCCCAGCATTTT
CASSQLGGGHGYSNQPQHF
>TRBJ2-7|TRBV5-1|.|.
TGCGCCAGCAGCGGGGTAGCATCTTACGAGCAGTACTTC
CASSGVASYEQYF
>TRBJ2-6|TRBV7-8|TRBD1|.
TGTGCCAGCAGCCCAGGGGGCGCTGGGGCCAACGTCCTGACTTTC
CASSPGGAGANVLTF
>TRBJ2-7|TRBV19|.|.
TGTGCCAGTTCCTGGACTCTTACCTACGAGCAGTACTTC
CASSWTLTYEQYF
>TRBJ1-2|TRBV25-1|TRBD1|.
TGTGCCAGCAGTGAGTCGGGACAGGAGTATGGCTACACCTTC
CASSESGQEYGYTF
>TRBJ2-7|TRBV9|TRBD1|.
TGTGCCAGCAGCGTAGAGATAGGACAGGCCTACGAGCAGTACTTC
CASSVEIGQAYEQYF
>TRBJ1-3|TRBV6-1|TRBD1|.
TGTGCCAGCAAAAGACAGGGGGGAGGAAACACCATATATTTT
CASKRQGGGNTIYF
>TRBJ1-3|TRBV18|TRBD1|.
TGTGCCAGCTCACCGGGACAGGGGGCTTATGGAAACACCATATATTTT
CASSPGQGAYGNTIYF
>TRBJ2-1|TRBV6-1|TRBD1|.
TGTGCCAGCGGCCGGGACAGGGGTCTCGGTGAGCAGTTCTTC
CASGRDRGLGEQFF
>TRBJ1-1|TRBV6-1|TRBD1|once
TGTGCCAGCAGTAAACCAACAGGGGAGGCTTTCTTT
CASSKPTGEAFF
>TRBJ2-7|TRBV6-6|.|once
TGTGCCAGCGGACAGAGCTCCTACGAGCAGTACTTC
CASGQSSYEQYF
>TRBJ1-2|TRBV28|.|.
TGTGCCAGCAGTAGCCCCAGGGGCTCCCTCTATGGCTACACCTTC
CASSSPRGSLYGYTF
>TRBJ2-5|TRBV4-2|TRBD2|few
TGTGCCAGCAGCCAAGGGGGGACTAGCGACCAAGAGACCCAGTACTTC
CASSQGGTSDQETQYF
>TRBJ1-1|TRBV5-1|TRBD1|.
TGCGCCAGCAGCTTTCGGACAGGGGGGAACACTGAAGCTTTCTTT
CASSFRTGGNTEAFF
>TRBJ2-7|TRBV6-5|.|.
TGTGCCAGCCAGGGGGGGACAGCGACCTACGAGCAGTACTTC
CASQGGTATYEQYF